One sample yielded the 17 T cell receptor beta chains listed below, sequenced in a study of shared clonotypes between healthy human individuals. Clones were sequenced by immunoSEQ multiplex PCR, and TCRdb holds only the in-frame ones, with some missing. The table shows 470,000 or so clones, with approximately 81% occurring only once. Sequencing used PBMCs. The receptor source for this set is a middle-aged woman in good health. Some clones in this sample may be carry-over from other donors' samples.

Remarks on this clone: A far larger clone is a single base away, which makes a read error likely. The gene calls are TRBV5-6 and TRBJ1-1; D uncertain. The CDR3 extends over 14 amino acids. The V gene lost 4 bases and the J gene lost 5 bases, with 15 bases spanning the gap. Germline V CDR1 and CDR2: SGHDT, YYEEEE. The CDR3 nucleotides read TGTGCCAGCAGCCCTCGAGTGGCTTGGACTGAAGCTTTCTTT. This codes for CASSPRVAWTEAFF.

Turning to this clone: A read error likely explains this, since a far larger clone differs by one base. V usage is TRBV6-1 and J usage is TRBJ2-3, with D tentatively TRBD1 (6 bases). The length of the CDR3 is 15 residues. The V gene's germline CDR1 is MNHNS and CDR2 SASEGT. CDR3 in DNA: TGTGCCATCAGTGATAATGGACAGCACACAGATACGCAGTATTTT. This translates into CAISDNGQHTDTQYF.

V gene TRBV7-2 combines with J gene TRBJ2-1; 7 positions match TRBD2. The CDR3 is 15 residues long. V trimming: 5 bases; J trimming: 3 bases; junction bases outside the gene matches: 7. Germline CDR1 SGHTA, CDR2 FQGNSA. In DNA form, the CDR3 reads TGTGCCAGCAGCCACGAGAGCGGGAACTACAATGAGCAGTTCTTC. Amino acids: CASSHESGNYNEQFF.

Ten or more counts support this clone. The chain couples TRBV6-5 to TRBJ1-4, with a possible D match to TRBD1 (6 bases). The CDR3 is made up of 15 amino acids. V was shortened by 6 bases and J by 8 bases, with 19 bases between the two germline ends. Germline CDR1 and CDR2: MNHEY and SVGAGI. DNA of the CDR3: TGTGCCAGCAGACGGGATACAGGGTTGGAAGAAAAACTGTTTTTT. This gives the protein CASRRDTGLEEKLFF.

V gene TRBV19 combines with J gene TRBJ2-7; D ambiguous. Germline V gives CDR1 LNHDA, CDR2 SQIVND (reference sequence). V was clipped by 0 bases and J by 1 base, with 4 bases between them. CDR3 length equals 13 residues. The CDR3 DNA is TGTGCCAGTAGTATAGACATATCCTACGAGCAGTACTTC. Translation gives CASSIDISYEQYF.

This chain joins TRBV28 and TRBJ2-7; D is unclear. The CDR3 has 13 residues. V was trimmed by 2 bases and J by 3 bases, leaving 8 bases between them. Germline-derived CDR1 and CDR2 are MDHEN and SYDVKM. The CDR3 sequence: CASSLGIRYEQYF. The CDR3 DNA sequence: TGTGCCAGCAGTTTAGGGATTCGCTACGAGCAGTACTTC.

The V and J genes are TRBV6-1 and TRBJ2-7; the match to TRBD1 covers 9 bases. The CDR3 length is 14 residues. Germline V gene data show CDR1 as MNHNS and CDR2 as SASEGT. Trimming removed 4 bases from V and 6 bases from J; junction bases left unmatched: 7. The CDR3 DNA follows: TGTGCCAGCAGTGGCCGGGACAGGGTTTTCGAGCAGTACTTC. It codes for CASSGRDRVFEQYF.

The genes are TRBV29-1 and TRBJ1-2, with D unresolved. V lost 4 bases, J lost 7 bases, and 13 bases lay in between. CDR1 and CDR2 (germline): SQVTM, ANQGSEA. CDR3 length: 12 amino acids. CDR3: CSVVWAGGGYTF. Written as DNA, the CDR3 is TGCAGCGTTGTATGGGCAGGAGGTGGCTACACCTTC. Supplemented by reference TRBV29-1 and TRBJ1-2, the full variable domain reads SAVISQKPSRDICQRGTSLTIQCQVDSQVTMMFWYRQQPGQSLTLIATANQGSEATYESGFVIDKFPISRPNLTFSTLTVSNMSPEDSSIYLCSVVWAGGGYTFGSGTRLTVV.

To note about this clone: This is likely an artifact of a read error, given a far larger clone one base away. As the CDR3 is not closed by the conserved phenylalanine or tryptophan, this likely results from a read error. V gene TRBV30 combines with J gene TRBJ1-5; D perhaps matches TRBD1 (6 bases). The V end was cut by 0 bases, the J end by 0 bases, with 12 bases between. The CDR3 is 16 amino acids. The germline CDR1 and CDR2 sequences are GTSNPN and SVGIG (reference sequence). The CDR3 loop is CAWSVGGDYSNQPQHS. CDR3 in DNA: TGTGCCTGGAGTGTAGGGGGTGACTATAGCAATCAGCCCCAGCATTCT.

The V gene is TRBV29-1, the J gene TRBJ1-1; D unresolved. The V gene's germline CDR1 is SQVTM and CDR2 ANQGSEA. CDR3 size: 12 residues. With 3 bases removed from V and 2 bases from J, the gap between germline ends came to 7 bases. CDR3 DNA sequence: TGCAGCGTTGAGTCCCCAAACACTGAAGCTTTCTTT. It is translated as CSVESPNTEAFF.

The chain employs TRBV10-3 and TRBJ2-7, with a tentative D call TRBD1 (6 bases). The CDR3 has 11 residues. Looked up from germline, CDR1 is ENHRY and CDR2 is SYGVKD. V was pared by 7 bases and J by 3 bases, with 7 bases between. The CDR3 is CAIKGGYEQYF. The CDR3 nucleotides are TGTGCCATCAAAGGGGGCTACGAGCAGTACTTC.

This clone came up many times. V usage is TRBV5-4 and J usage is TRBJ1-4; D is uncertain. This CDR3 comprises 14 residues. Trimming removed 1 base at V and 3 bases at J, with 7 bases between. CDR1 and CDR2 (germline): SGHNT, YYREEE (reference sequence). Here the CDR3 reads CASSLFGANEKLFF. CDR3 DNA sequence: TGTGCCAGCAGCTTGTTCGGAGCTAATGAAAAACTGTTTTTT.

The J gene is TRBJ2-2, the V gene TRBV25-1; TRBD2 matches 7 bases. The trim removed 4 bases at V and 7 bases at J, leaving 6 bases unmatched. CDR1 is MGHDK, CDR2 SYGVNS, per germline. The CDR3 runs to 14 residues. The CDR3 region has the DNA TGTGCCAGCAGTGCAGCGGGAAAGGGCGGGGAGCTGTTTTTT. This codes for CASSAAGKGGELFF.

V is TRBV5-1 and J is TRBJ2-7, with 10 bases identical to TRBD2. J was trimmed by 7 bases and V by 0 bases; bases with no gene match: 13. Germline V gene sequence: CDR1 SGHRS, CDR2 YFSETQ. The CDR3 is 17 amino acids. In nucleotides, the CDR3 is TGCGCCAGCAGCTTGGCGGCTAGCGGGAGTCCGGTAAAAGAGCAGTACTTC. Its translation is CASSLAASGSPVKEQYF.

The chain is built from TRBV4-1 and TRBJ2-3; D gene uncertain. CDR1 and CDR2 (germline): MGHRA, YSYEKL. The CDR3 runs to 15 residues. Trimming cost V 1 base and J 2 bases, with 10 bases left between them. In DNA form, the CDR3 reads TGCGCCAGCAGCCAAGGGCTCAGTTACACAGATACGCAGTATTTT. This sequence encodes CASSQGLSYTDTQYF.

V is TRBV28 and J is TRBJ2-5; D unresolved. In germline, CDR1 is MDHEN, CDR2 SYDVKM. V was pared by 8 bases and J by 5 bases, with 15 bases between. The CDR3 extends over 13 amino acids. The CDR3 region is CASQSSSEETQYF. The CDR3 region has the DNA TGTGCCAGCCAGTCGTCAAGCGAGGAGACCCAGTACTTC. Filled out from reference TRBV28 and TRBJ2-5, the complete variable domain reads DVKVTQSSRYLVKRTGEKVFLECVQDMDHENMFWYRQDPGLGLRLIYFSYDVKMKEKGDIPEGYSVSREKKERFSLILESASTNQTSMYLCASQSSSEETQYFGPGTRLLVL.

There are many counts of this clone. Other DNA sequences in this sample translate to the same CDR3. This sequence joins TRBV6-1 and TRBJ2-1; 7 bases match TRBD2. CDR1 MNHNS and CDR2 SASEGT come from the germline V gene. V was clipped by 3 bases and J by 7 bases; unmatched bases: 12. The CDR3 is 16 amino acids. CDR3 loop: CASSDWGAGNKNEQFF. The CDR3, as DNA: TGTGCCAGCAGTGATTGGGGAGCGGGAAATAAAAATGAGCAGTTCTTC.